These 14 T cell receptor beta chains share one sample of origin, sequenced in a study of human T cells and chemical hapten exposure. The time point here: patch test 2, 6 weeks after DPC sensitization. Described treatment: therapeutic diphenylcyclopropenone sensitization with weekly scalp DPC. TCRdb redid the calling of the RACE reads with MiXCR, one entry per CDR3 protein. The sample contains around 130,000 distinct CDR3 sequences, 10% to 15% of which appear only once. The starting material was whole blood, obtained in connection with sensitization to the hapten diphenylcyclopropenone (DPC). Receptor source: a woman aged 50 to 60 with alopecia areata. Some clones in this sample may be carry-over from other donors' samples.

This clonotype was counted a single time. A much larger clone lies one base from this, so it may be a read error. The chain recombines TRBV27 with TRBJ2-7; 8 positions agree with TRBD2. CDR3 size: 14 residues. Germline V gene data show CDR1 as MNHEY and CDR2 as SMNVEV (reference sequence). The CDR3 DNA reads TGTGTCAGCAGTTTATTCGGGGGGGCCTACGAGCAGTACTTC. Translating it yields CVSSLFGGAYEQYF.

In this sample, this clonotype turned up a few times. The CDR3 DNA follows: TGCAGCGTTGAGTTACGGGAATCCTACAATGAGCAGTTCTTC. Its translation: CSVELRESYNEQFF. The J gene is TRBJ2-1, the V gene TRBV29-1, with a tentative D call TRBD2 (5 bases). From germline, CDR1 is SQVTM and CDR2 ANQGSEA. The ends were cut back, 3 bases at V and 1 base at J, with 10 bases in the middle. The CDR3 has 14 amino acids.

The chain combines TRBV6-5 with TRBJ2-7, with D hard to call. Trimming pared 1 base from V and 5 bases from J, leaving 9 bases between. The CDR3 loop spans 13 amino acids. Germline V gene sequence: CDR1 MNHEY, CDR2 SVGAGI. CDR3: CASSYFGSHEQYF. As DNA, the CDR3 is TGTGCCAGCAGTTACTTTGGGTCCCACGAGCAGTACTTC.

The CDR3 DNA follows: TGTGCCAGCAGTTCCCCAACCGGGACCGCTTACTCCGGCTACACCTTC. Its protein is CASSSPTGTAYSGYTF. The V gene is TRBV28, the J gene TRBJ1-2, with D tentatively TRBD1 (5 bases). V lost 4 bases, J lost 8 bases, and 23 bases lay in between. Germline values: CDR1 MDHEN, CDR2 SYDVKM. CDR3 size: 16 residues.

This clonotype has more than one count but fewer than ten. The chain combines TRBV7-2 with TRBJ2-7; TRBD2 matches at 10 bases. The CDR3 extends over 16 amino acids. V lost 5 bases and J lost 3; bases outside the gene matches: 10. Germline V gene lookup returns CDR1 SGHTA and CDR2 FQGNSA. This CDR3 is CASSPTSGDSYYEQYF. The CDR3 DNA reads as TGTGCCAGCAGCCCCACTAGCGGGGACTCCTACTACGAGCAGTACTTC.

This clonotype was detected a few times. The CDR3 DNA follows: TGTGCCAGCAGTGAAGGAACCAAAAACATTCAGTACTTC. Translation: CASSEGTKNIQYF. The V call is TRBV6-1, the J call TRBJ2-4; D is unresolved. Germline lookup yields CDR1 MNHNS and CDR2 SASEGT. V lost 1 base and J 2 bases, leaving 3 bases between the germline ends. The CDR3 loop spans 13 amino acids.

There are many counts of this clonotype. J is TRBJ2-1 and V is TRBV6-4; 7 nucleotides match TRBD2. The CDR3 extends over 16 amino acids. With 2 bases clipped from V and 8 bases from J, the junction kept 12 bases outside the gene matches. The germline CDR1 and CDR2 sequences are MRHNA and SNTAGT. CDR3 sequence: CASSDSGIRGTDEQFF. The CDR3 region has the DNA TGTGCCAGCAGTGACAGCGGGATACGGGGGACTGATGAGCAGTTCTTC.

This clonotype has only a few counts. This chain uses TRBV18 with TRBJ2-7; 8 positions agree with TRBD1. This CDR3 is 14 amino acids long. The V gene's germline CDR1 is KGHSH and CDR2 LQKENI. Trimming at V came to 3 bases and at J to 2 bases, leaving 3 bases not matched to a gene. The CDR3 spells CASSPTGGPYEQYF. Written as DNA, the CDR3 is TGTGCCAGCTCACCCACAGGGGGACCCTACGAGCAGTACTTC.

This clonotype has ten or more counts. This chain connects TRBV6-5 to TRBJ2-1, with TRBD2 matching over 11 bases. This CDR3 region has 14 residues. Germline trimming cut 6 bases from V and 6 bases from J; bases unmatched to any gene: 4. The V gene's germline CDR1 is MNHEY and CDR2 SVGAGI. The CDR3 protein is CASSRGTSGNEQFF. Here the CDR3 DNA reads TGTGCCAGCAGCCGCGGGACTAGCGGCAATGAGCAGTTCTTC.

The J gene is TRBJ2-1, the V gene TRBV6-2 or TRBV6-3; possible D gene TRBD2, 5 bases. V was pared by 6 bases and J by 2 bases, with 14 bases between. The CDR3 sequence is 15 residues long. Germline CDR1 is MNHEY and CDR2 is SVGEGT. In nucleotides, the CDR3 is TGTGCCAGCAGCCAAACTACCGGGACCTACAATGAGCAGTTCTTC. Its translation is CASSQTTGTYNEQFF.

This clonotype has a count of ten or more. The chain combines TRBV7-9 with TRBJ2-1; possible D gene TRBD2, 9 bases. The germline gives CDR1 SEHNR, CDR2 FQNEAQ (reference sequence). With 1 base removed from V and 2 bases from J, the gap between germline ends came to 18 bases. This CDR3 is 18 amino acids long. The CDR3 here is CASSLGTGWTSAYNEQFF. In nucleotides, the CDR3 is TGTGCCAGCAGCTTAGGGACAGGGTGGACTAGCGCCTACAATGAGCAGTTCTTC.

This clonotype appeared a few times. The V gene is TRBV24-1, the J gene TRBJ2-1; D is perhaps TRBD1 or TRBD2 (5 bases each). The V gene's germline CDR1 is KGHDR and CDR2 SFDVKD. The ends were cut back, 3 bases at V and 5 bases at J, with 10 bases in the middle. The CDR3 covers 14 residues. CDR3: CATSDLGTNNEQFF. Written as DNA, the CDR3 is TGTGCCACCAGTGATCTCGGGACCAACAATGAGCAGTTCTTC.

This clonotype came up a few times. V is TRBV12-3 or TRBV12-4 and J is TRBJ2-1, with 8 bases aligning to TRBD2. The V gene end was trimmed by 4 bases and the J gene end by 4 bases; junction bases not matched to a gene: 9. The CDR3 covers 16 residues. CDR3 bases: TGTGCCAGCAGTTCACCTAGCGGGCGAGCATACAATGAGCAGTTCTTC. Its translation is CASSSPSGRAYNEQFF.

The table lists this clonotype with many counts. The V call is TRBV29-1, the J call TRBJ1-2, with TRBD1 matching 9 bases. This CDR3 has 13 residues. V lost 4 bases and J lost 5; bases outside the gene matches: 5. From germline, CDR1 is SQVTM and CDR2 ANQGSEA. The CDR3 is CSVVGTGRYGYTF. In DNA form, the CDR3 reads TGCAGCGTTGTTGGGACAGGGAGGTATGGCTACACCTTC.